This T cell receptor (beta chain) appears in the sequencing data of a study of blood T cell repertoires in COVID-19. Study as a whole: Sources were T cells, B-cell-depleted T cells, or PBMCs; the material itself was cDNA or gDNA.

This CDR3 is 16 amino acids long. The ends lost 8 bases at V and 3 bases at J; junction bases unmatched: 12. Germline values: CDR1 SGHTA, CDR2 FQGNSA. The assay was immunoSEQ multiplex PCR, and TCRdb's table has in-frame clones only and misses some. Counted here are some 240,000 clones, roughly 85% occurring once; the ten biggest clones make up around 6.3%. Sequenced: PBMCs or T cells enriched from blood (not recorded which). V and J are TRBV7-2 and TRBJ1-3, with 8 bases fitting TRBD1. The source is a woman in her fifties or sixties who had been exposed to COVID-19. The CDR3: CASAMGQGANGNTIYF. DNA of the CDR3: TGTGCCAGCGCGATGGGTCAGGGGGCAAATGGAAACACCATATATTTT.